The T cell receptor (beta chain) described here comes from a study of cytomegalovirus exposure and HLA in healthy donors. The CDR3 loop spans 14 amino acids. V lost 8 bases, J lost 3 bases, and 6 bases stayed unmatched. Germline V gene sequence: CDR1 MNHNS, CDR2 SASEGT. The PCR made use of 60 Vbeta and 13 Jbeta primers. The repertoire was sequenced with immunoSEQ multiplex PCR; TCRdb's copy has only in-frame clones and lacks some. The sample holds over 100,000 clones, 77% seen once. The J gene is TRBJ2-2, the V gene TRBV6-1; TRBD2 matches 7 bases. This sequence originates from a male donor in good health and CMV-seropositive. Specimen: PBMCs. The CDR3 sequence is CASGRGWDTGELFF. Written as DNA, the CDR3 is TGTGCCAGCGGGAGGGGATGGGACACCGGGGAGCTGTTTTTT.